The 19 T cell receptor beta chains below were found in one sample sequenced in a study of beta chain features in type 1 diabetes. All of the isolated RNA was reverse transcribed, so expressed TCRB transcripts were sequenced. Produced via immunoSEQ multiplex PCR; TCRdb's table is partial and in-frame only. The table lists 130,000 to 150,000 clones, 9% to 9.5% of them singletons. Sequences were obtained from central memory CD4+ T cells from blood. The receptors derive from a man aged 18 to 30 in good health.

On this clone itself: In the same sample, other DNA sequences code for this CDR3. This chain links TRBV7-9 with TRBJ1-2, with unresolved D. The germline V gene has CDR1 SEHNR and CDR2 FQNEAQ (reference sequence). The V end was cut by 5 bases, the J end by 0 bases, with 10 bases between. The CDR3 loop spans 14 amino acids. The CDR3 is CASSPSGANYGYTF. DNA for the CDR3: TGTGCCAGCAGCCCCTCCGGAGCTAACTATGGCTACACCTTC.

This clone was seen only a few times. In DNA, the CDR3 is TGTGCCAGTTCCAGGGGGCTTAATTACGAGCAGTACTTC. It specifies CASSRGLNYEQYF. The chain links TRBV28 to TRBJ2-7; the match to TRBD1 covers 8 bases. CDR3 length: 13 residues. Germline values: CDR1 MDHEN, CDR2 SYDVKM. V trimming: 9 bases; J trimming: 4 bases; junction bases outside the gene matches: 8.

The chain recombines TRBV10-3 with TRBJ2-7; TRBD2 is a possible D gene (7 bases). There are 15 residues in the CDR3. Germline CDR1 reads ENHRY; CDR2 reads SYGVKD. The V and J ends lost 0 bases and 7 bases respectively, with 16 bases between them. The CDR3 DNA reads TGTGCCATCAGTGAGTCGGCGGGGGCCTTCCTGGAGCAGTACTTC. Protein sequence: CAISESAGAFLEQYF.

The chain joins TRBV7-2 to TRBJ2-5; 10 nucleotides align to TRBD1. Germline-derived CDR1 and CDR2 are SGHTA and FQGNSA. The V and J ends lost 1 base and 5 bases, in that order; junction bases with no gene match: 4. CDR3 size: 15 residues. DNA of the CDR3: TGTGCCAGCAGCTTAGGACAGGGGGCTGCGGAGACCCAGTACTTC. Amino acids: CASSLGQGAAETQYF.

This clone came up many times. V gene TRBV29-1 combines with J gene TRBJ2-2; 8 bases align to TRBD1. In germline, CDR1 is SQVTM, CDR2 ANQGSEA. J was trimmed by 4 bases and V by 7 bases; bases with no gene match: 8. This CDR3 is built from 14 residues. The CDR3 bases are TGCAGCGGGGGCTGGACAGGGAGCACCGGGGAGCTGTTTTTT. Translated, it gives CSGGWTGSTGELFF.

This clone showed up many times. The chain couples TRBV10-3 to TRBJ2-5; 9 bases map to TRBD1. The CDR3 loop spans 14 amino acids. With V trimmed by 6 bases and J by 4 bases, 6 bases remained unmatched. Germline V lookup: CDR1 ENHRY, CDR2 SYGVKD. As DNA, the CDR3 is TGTGCCATCAGCAGGGGACAGGGTGGAGAGACCCAGTACTTC. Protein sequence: CAISRGQGGETQYF.

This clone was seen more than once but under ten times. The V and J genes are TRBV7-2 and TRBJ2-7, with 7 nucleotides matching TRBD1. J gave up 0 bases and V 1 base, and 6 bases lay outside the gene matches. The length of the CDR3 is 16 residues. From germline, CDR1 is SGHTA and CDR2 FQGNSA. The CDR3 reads CASSLDVRDSSYEQYF. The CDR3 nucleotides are TGTGCCAGCAGCTTAGACGTCCGGGACAGCTCCTACGAGCAGTACTTC.

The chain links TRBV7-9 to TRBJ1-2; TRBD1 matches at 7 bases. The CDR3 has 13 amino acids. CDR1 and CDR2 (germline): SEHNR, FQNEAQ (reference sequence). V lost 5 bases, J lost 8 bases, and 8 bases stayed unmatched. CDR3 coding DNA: TGTGCCAGCAGCCTGGGACAGACCTTAGGCTACACCTTC. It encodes CASSLGQTLGYTF. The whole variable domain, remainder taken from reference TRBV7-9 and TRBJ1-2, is DTGVSQNPRHKITKRGQNVTFRCDPISEHNRLYWYRQTLGQGPEFLTYFQNEAQLEKSRLLSDRFSAERPKGSFSTLEIQRTEQGDSAMYLCASSLGQTLGYTFGSGTRLTVV.

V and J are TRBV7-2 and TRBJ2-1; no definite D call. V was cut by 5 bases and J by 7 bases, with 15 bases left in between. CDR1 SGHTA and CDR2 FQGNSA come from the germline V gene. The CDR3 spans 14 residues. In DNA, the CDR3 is TGTGCCAGCAGCAACCACCAAAATAGAAATGAGCAGTTCTTC. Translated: CASSNHQNRNEQFF.

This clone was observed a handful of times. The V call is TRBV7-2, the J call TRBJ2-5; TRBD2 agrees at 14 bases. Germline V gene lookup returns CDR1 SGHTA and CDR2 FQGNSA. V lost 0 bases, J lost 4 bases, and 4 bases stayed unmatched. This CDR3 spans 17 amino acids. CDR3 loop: CASSLAGTSGGRETQYF. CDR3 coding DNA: TGTGCCAGCAGCTTAGCGGGGACTAGCGGGGGTCGAGAGACCCAGTACTTC. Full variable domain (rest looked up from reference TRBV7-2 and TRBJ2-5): GAGVSQSPSNKVTEKGKDVELRCDPISGHTALYWYRQSLGQGLEFLIYFQGNSAPDKSGLPSDRFSAERTGGSVSTLTIQRTQQEDSAVYLCASSLAGTSGGRETQYFGPGTRLLVL.

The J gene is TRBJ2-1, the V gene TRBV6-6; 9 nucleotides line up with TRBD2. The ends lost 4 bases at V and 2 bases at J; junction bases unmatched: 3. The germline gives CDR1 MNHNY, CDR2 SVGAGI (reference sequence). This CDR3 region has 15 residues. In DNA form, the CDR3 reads TGTGCCAGCAGTTTTATAGCGGGGGCCTACAATGAGCAGTTCTTC. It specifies CASSFIAGAYNEQFF.

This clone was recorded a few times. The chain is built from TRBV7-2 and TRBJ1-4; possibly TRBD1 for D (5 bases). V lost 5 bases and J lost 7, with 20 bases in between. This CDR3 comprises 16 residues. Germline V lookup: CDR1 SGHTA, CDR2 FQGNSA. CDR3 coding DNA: TGTGCCAGCAGCCTCCGGAGGGGCAGGGTTAGTGAAAAACTGTTTTTT. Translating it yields CASSLRRGRVSEKLFF.

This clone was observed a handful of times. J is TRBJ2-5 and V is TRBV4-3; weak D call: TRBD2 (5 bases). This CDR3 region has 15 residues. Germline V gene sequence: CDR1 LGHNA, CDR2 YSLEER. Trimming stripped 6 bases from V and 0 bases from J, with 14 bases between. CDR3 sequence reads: CASSQKGDYQETQYF. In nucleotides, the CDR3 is TGCGCCAGCAGTCAAAAGGGAGACTACCAAGAGACCCAGTACTTC.

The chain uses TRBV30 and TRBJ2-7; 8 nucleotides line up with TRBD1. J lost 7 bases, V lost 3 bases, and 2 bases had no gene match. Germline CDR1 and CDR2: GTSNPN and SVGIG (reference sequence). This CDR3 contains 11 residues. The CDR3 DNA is TGTGCCTGGAGGACAGGGGAAGAGCAGTACTTC. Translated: CAWRTGEEQYF.

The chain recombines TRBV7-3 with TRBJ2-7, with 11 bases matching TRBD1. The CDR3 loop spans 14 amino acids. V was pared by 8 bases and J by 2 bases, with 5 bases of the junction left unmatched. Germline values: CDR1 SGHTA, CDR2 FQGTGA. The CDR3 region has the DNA TGTGCCAGCGGGGACAGGGGGTCGACCTACGAGCAGTACTTC. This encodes CASGDRGSTYEQYF. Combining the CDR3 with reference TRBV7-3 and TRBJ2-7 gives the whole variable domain GAGVSQTPSNKVTEKGKYVELRCDPISGHTALYWYRQSLGQGPEFLIYFQGTGAADDSGLPNDRFFAVRPEGSVSTLKIQRTERGDSAVYLCASGDRGSTYEQYFGPGTRLTVT.

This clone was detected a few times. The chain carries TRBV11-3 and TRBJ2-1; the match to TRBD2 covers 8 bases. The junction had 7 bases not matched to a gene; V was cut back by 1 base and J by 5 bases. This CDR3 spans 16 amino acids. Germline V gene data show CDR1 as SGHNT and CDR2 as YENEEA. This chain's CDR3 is CASSLVTGGLDNEQFF. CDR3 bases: TGTGCCAGCAGCTTAGTAACGGGGGGGCTAGACAATGAGCAGTTCTTC.

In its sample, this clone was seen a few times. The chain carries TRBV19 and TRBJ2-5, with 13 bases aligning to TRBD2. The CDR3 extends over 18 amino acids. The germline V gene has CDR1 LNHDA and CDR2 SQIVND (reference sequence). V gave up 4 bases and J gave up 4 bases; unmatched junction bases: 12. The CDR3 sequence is CASSSGLAGATSAETQYF. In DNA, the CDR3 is TGTGCCAGTAGTAGCGGACTAGCGGGGGCCACCTCTGCAGAGACCCAGTACTTC.

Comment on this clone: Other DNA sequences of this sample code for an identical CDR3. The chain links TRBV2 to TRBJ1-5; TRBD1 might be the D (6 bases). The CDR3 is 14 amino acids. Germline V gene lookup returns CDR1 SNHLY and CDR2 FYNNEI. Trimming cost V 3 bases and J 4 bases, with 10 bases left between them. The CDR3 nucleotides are TGTGCCAGCAGTGAGGGGGCACCAAATCAGCCCCAGCATTTT. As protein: CASSEGAPNQPQHF.

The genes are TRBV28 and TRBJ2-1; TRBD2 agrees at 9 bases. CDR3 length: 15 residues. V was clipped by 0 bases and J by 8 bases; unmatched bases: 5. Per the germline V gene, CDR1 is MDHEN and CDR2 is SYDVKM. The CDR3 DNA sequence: TGTGCCAGCAGTTTATGGGGCGGGGGGGTCCATGAGCAGTTCTTC. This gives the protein CASSLWGGGVHEQFF.